This is a list of T cell receptor beta chains from one sample in a study of shared clonotypes between healthy human individuals. Data came from immunoSEQ multiplex PCR; TCRdb stores just in-frame clones and leaves some out. This table holds about 480,000 clones, roughly 85% found once. The material sequenced was PBMCs. The receptor set was obtained from a woman aged 40 to 50 in good health. Some clones in this sample may be carry-over from other donors' samples. CDR3s include the opening cysteine and the closing phenylalanine or tryptophan.

CDR3,J,length,V
CASRPGQGAGNTIYF,TRBJ1-3,15,TRBV19
CASSASGRRVSGNTIYF,TRBJ1-3,17,TRBV2
CAISGGFAEKLFF,TRBJ1-4,13,TRBV10-3
CASIRLAGMGEQYF,TRBJ2-7,14,TRBV2
CASSYIAGTYEQYF,TRBJ2-7,14,TRBV14
CASSPGTVCYEQYF,TRBJ2-7,14,TRBV18
CASSLPTNRGLRETQYF,TRBJ2-5,17,TRBV28
CASSGYKNTGELFF,TRBJ2-2,14,TRBV5-1
CATHRDRSNNEQFF,TRBJ2-1,14,TRBV27
CASSLAGGYSYEQYF,TRBJ2-7,15,TRBV5-1
CASSLGEVTQYF,TRBJ2-5,12,TRBV7-6
CAITQGPDTEAFF,TRBJ1-1,13,TRBV10-3
CASSDGLADYNEQFF,TRBJ2-1,15,TRBV6-1
CASSLYGVSVSPGELFF,TRBJ2-2,17,TRBV28
CASSLVGTGVDQPQHF,TRBJ1-5,16,TRBV7-9
CASSLAGLAGVYEQFF,TRBJ2-1,16,TRBV7-2
CASSQELAGEGTDTQYF,TRBJ2-3,17,TRBV4-1
CASSLRGAGVTDTQYF,TRBJ2-3,16,TRBV7-6
CASSLEGLAGGTYNEQFF,TRBJ2-1,18,TRBV7-2
CASSKGPGNGDTGELFF,TRBJ2-2,17,TRBV19
CASSPRRLLEAFF,TRBJ1-1,13,TRBV19
CASKVREQIEQFF,TRBJ2-1,13,TRBV27
CASSSRVDSTGELFF,TRBJ2-2,15,TRBV7-7
CASSLTGGVNTEAFF,TRBJ1-1,15,TRBV7-9
CASSYPRRRTAYEQYF,TRBJ2-7,16,TRBV6-6
CASSAGSQNTEAFF,TRBJ1-1,14,TRBV5-1
CASSQGVQARTDTQYF,TRBJ2-3,16,TRBV4-1
CASSLDPAGGPYEQYF,TRBJ2-7,16,TRBV5-1
CASSPGQSTDTQYF,TRBJ2-3,14,TRBV27
CASSELAGVAGELFF,TRBJ2-2,15,TRBV6-1
CASSLDPTPTDTQYF,TRBJ2-3,15,TRBV11-2
CSVVGTVNTGELFF,TRBJ2-2,14,TRBV29-1
CASSLSLPTQGEAFF,TRBJ1-1,15,TRBV7-9
CASSHRQAVRDGYTF,TRBJ1-2,15,TRBV5-8
CASSPGTGDPGELFF,TRBJ2-2,15,TRBV5-5
CASSYQTGRMNTEAFF,TRBJ1-1,16,TRBV7-8
CASSLGLVATPVLFF,TRBJ2-2,15,TRBV5-5
CASSDPGQGGNIQYF,TRBJ2-4,15,TRBV11-2
CAWSAARLNTGELFF,TRBJ2-2,15,TRBV30
CASSSGTHDPNEQFF,TRBJ2-1,15,TRBV5-1
CASAGTDTGELFF,TRBJ2-2,13,TRBV19
CASSPTPGRGTDTQYF,TRBJ2-3,16,TRBV19
CASSFRGGYTIYF,TRBJ1-3,13,TRBV28
CASSLRLGTGPYEQYF,TRBJ2-7,16,TRBV27